This T cell receptor (beta chain) was sequenced during a study of technical replicates of blood from a handful of donors. After removal of 7 bases from V and 3 bases from J, the junction contained 6 bases not matched to a gene. This CDR3 contains 14 residues. From germline, CDR1 is ENHRY and CDR2 SYGVKD. TCRdb keeps only in-frame clones here, not all; method: immunoSEQ multiplex PCR. The sample lists almost 90,000 clones, just under 95% occurring once. This TCR derives from a human donor in good health. V gene TRBV10-3 combines with J gene TRBJ2-1; TRBD1 agrees at 7 bases. The source material was T cells isolated from PBMCs. The CDR3 DNA is TGTGCCATCACCGAAGACAGGGACTACAATGAGCAGTTCTTC. Protein product: CAITEDRDYNEQFF.